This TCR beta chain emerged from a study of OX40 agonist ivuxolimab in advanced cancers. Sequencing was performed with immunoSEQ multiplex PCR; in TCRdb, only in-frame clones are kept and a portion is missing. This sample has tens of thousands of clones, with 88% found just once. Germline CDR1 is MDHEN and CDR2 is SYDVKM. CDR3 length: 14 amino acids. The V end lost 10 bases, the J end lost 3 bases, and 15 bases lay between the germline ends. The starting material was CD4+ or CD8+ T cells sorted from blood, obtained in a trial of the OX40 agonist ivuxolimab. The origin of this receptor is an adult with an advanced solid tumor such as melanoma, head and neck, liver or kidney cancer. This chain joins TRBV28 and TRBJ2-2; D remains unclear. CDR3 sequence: CAIRGTLDTGELFF. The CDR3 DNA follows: TGTGCCATCAGAGGCACCCTGGACACCGGGGAGCTGTTTTTT.